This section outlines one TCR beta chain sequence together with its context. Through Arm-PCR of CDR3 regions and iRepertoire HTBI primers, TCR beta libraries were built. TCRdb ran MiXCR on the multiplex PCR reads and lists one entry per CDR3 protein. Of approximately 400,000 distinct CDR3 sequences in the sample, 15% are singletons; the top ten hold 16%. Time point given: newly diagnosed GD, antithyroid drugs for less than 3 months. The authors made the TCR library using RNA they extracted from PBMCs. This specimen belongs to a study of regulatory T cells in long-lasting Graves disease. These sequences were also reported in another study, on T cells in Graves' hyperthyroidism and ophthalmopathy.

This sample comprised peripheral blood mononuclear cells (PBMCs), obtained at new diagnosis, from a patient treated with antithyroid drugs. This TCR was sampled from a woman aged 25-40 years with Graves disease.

CDR3: CATSEPWTGHTGELFF. CDR3 nucleotides: TGTGCCACCAGTGAGCCCTGGACAGGGCACACCGGGGAGCTGTTTTTT. This rearrangement joins TRBV24-1 to TRBJ2-2; 8 bases map to TRBD1. The germline V gene encodes CDR1 KGHDR and CDR2 SFDVKD. CDR3 size: 16 residues. The junction had 6 bases not matched to a gene; V was cut back by 4 bases and J by 3 bases.